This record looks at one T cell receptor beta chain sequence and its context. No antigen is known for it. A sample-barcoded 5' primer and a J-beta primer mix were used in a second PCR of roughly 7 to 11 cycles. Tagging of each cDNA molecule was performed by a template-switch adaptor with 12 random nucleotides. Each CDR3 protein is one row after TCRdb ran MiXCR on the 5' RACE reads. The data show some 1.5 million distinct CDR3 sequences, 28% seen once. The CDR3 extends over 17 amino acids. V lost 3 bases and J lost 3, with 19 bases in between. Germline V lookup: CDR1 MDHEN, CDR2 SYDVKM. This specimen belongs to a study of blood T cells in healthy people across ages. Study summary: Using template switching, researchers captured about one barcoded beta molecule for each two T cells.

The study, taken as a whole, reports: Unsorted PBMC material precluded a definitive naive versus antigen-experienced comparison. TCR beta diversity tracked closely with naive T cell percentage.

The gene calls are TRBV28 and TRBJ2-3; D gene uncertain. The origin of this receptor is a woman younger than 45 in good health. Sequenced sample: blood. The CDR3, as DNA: TGTGCCAGCAGTTTTTCTTCTAGTGGGCTTCGTACAGATACGCAGTATTTT. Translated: CASSFSSSGLRTDTQYF.